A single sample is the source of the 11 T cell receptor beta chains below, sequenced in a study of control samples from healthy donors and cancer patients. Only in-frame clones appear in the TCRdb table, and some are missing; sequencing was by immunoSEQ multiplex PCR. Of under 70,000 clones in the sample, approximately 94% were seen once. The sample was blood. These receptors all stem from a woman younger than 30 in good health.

The CDR3 sequence: CASSITGVGNTEAFF. In DNA, the CDR3 is TGTGCCAGTAGTATAACCGGGGTAGGGAACACTGAAGCTTTCTTT. V usage is TRBV19 and J usage is TRBJ1-1, with D unclear. The CDR3 totals 15 residues. CDR1 LNHDA and CDR2 SQIVND come from the germline V gene (reference sequence). Trimming stripped 2 bases from V and 1 base from J, with 11 bases between.

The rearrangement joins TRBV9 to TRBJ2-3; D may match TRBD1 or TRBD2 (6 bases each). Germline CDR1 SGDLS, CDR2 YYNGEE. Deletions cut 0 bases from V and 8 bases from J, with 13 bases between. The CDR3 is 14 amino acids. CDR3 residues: CASSVDRGRGTQYF. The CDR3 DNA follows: TGTGCCAGCAGCGTAGACCGGGGGCGAGGTACGCAGTATTTT.

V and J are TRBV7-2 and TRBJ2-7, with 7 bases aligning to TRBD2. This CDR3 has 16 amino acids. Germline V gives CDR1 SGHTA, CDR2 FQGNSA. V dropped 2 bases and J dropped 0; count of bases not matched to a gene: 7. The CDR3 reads CASSLLGSGASYEQYF. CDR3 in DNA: TGTGCCAGCAGCTTACTGGGGAGCGGGGCCTCCTACGAGCAGTACTTC.

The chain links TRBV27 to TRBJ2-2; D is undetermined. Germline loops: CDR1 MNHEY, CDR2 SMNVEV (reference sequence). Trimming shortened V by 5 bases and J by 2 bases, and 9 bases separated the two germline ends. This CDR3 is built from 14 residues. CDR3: CASSPPPNTGELFF. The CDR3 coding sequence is TGTGCCAGCAGTCCCCCCCCCAACACCGGGGAGCTGTTTTTT.

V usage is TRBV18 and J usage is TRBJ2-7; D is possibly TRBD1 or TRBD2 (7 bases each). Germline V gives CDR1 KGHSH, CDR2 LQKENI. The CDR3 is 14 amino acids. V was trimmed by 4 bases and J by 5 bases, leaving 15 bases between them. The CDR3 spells CASSRWGGGDEQYF. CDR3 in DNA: TGTGCCAGCTCACGGTGGGGAGGGGGCGACGAGCAGTACTTC.

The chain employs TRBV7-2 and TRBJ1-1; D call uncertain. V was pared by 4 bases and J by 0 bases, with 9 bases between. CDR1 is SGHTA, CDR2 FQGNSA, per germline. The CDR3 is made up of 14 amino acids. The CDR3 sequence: CASSWAAMNTEAFF. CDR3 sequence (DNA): TGTGCCAGCAGCTGGGCAGCCATGAACACTGAAGCTTTCTTT. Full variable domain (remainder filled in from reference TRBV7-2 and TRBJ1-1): GAGVSQSPSNKVTEKGKDVELRCDPISGHTALYWYRQSLGQGLEFLIYFQGNSAPDKSGLPSDRFSAERTGGSVSTLTIQRTQQEDSAVYLCASSWAAMNTEAFFGQGTRLTVV.

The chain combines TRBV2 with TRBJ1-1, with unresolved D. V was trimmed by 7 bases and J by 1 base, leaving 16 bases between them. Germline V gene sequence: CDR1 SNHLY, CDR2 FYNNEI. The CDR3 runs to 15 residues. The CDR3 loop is CASNKAGQKNTEAFF. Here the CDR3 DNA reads TGTGCCAGCAATAAGGCTGGGCAGAAGAACACTGAAGCTTTCTTT. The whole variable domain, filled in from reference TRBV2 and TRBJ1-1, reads EPEVTQTPSHQVTQMGQEVILRCVPISNHLYFYWYRQILGQKVEFLVSFYNNEISEKSEIFDDQFSVERPDGSNFTLKIRSTKLEDSAMYFCASNKAGQKNTEAFFGQGTRLTVV.

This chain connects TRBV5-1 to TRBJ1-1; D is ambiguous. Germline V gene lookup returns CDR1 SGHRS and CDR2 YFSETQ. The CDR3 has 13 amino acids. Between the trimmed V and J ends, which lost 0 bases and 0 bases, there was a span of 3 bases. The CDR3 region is CASSLELNTEAFF. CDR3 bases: TGCGCCAGCAGCTTGGAGTTGAACACTGAAGCTTTCTTT. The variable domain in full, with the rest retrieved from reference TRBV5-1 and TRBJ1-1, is KAGVTQTPRYLIKTRGQQVTLSCSPISGHRSVSWYQQTPGQGLQFLFEYFSETQRNKGNFPGRFSGRQFSNSRSEMNVSTLELGDSALYLCASSLELNTEAFFGQGTRLTVV.

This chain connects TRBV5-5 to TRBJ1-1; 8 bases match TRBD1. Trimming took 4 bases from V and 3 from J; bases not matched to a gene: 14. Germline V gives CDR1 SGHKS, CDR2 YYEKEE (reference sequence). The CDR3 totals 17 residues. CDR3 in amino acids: CASSHYSSDRVYTEAFF. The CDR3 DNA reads TGTGCCAGCAGCCACTATTCGTCGGACAGGGTGTACACTGAAGCTTTCTTT.

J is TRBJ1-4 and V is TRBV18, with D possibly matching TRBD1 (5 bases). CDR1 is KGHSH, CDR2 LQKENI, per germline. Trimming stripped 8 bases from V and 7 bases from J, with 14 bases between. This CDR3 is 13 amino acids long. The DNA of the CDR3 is TGTGCCAGCGCGGAGGGGTTTGGTGAAAAACTGTTTTTT. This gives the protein CASAEGFGEKLFF.

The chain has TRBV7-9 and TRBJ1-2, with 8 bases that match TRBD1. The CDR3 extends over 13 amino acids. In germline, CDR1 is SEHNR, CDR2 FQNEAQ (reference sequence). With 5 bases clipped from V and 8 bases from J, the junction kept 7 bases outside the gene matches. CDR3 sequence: CASSRINRGGYTF. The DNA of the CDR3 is TGTGCCAGCAGCCGCATCAACAGGGGGGGCTACACCTTC.